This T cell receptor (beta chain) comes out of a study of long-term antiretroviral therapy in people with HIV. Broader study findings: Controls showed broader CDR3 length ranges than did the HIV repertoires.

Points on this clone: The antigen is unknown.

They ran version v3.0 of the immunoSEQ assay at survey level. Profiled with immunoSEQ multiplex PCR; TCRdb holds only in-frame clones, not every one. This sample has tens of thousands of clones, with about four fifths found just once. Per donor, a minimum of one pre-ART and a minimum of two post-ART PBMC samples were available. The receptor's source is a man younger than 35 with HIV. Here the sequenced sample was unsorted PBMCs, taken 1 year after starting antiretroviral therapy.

CDR3 sequence reads: CASSPPGRHAYEQYF. CDR3 nucleotide sequence: TGTGCCAGTAGTCCTCCGGGCCGTCACGCCTACGAGCAGTACTTC. This chain joins TRBV19 and TRBJ2-7; D remains unclear. Germline lookup yields CDR1 LNHDA and CDR2 SQIVND (reference sequence). With 5 bases removed from V and 2 bases from J, the gap between germline ends came to 16 bases. The CDR3 loop spans 15 amino acids.